One sample yielded the 14 T cell receptor beta chains listed below, sequenced in a study of shared clonotypes between healthy human individuals. Method: immunoSEQ multiplex PCR; TCRdb's copy keeps in-frame clones and lacks some. This table holds 450,000 to 600,000 clones, around 80% found once. The material sequenced was PBMCs. These receptors originate from a middle-aged woman in good health. Some clones in this sample may be carry-over from other donors' samples.

This chain links TRBV19 with TRBJ2-3; D unresolved. The CDR3 has 13 amino acids. The germline V gene encodes CDR1 LNHDA and CDR2 SQIVND (reference sequence). V lost 5 bases and J lost 2, with 8 bases in between. The CDR3 DNA is TGTGCCAGTAGTCGGGCTAACACAGATACGCAGTATTTT. This codes for CASSRANTDTQYF. The whole variable domain, filled in from reference TRBV19 and TRBJ2-3, reads DGGITQSPKYLFRKEGQNVTLSCEQNLNHDAMYWYRQDPGQGLRLIYYSQIVNDFQKGDIAEGYSVSREKKESFPLTVTSAQKNPTAFYLCASSRANTDTQYFGPGTRLTVL.

Remarks on this clone: A much bigger clone sits one base away, suggesting this may be a read error. The chain recombines TRBV6-6 with TRBJ1-1; D remains unclear. In germline, CDR1 is MNHNY, CDR2 SVGAGI (reference sequence). CDR3 length equals 12 residues. The CDR3 DNA sequence: TGTGCCAGCAGCGTGGGGAGCACTGAAGCTTCCTTT. Its translation is CASSVGSTEASF.

The rearrangement links TRBV28 to TRBJ1-2, with D possibly TRBD1 on 5 matching bases. Deletions cut 6 bases from V and 8 bases from J, with 25 bases between. Germline V gene sequence: CDR1 MDHEN, CDR2 SYDVKM. The CDR3 contains 16 residues. The CDR3 loop reads CASSEDSGTARGGYTF. The CDR3 region has the DNA TGTGCCAGCAGCGAAGACAGCGGTACTGCCCGGGGGGGCTACACCTTC.

This clone was counted a few times. The chain has TRBV7-4 and TRBJ1-3; D is uncertain. The germline V and J ends were trimmed by 0 bases and 2 bases, with 11 bases remaining between them. The CDR3 has 16 amino acids. Germline lookup yields CDR1 SGHVT and CDR2 SQSDAQ. CDR3 in DNA: TGTGCCAGCAGCTTAGCCGGCAGGACGGCTGGAAACACCATATATTTT. Its translation is CASSLAGRTAGNTIYF.

This CDR3 is CASRRGAGIRATSYNEQFF. DNA of the CDR3: TGTGCCAGCAGGAGGGGGGCGGGCATCCGAGCTACCTCCTACAATGAGCAGTTCTTC. The chain joins TRBV2 to TRBJ2-1; D may match TRBD1 or TRBD2 (6 bases each). This CDR3 region has 19 residues. Trimming stripped 6 bases from V and 0 bases from J, with 24 bases between. CDR1 and CDR2 from the germline V gene are SNHLY and FYNNEI.

The J gene is TRBJ2-3, the V gene TRBV7-3, with 7 bases identical to TRBD2. This CDR3 spans 14 amino acids. Germline lookup yields CDR1 SGHTA and CDR2 FQGTGA. J gave up 6 bases and V 5 bases, and 8 bases lay outside the gene matches. In DNA, the CDR3 is TGTGCCAGCAGCGGGTCGGGAGGACGCGATACGCAGTATTTT. Its protein product is CASSGSGGRDTQYF.

This clone came up a few times. The CDR3 DNA is TGTGCCAGCATCCAGATGAGGGCGAACACTGAAGCTTTCTTT. Encoded protein: CASIQMRANTEAFF. The chain is built from TRBV28 and TRBJ1-1; no firm D call. Looked up from germline, CDR1 is MDHEN and CDR2 is SYDVKM. V lost 7 bases to trimming and J lost 1 base, with 13 bases between them. This CDR3 contains 14 residues.

This clone has just a few counts. The chain has TRBV6-1 and TRBJ1-1; 7 positions match TRBD1. Germline values: CDR1 MNHNS, CDR2 SASEGT. V trimming: 8 bases; J trimming: 5 bases; junction bases outside the gene matches: 11. The CDR3 is made up of 14 amino acids. The CDR3 loop is CASCRQGSWTEAFF. CDR3 nucleotides: TGTGCCAGCTGTCGACAGGGTTCGTGGACTGAAGCTTTCTTT.

This chain uses TRBV29-1 with TRBJ2-1; no firm D call. CDR1 is SQVTM, CDR2 ANQGSEA, per germline. Trimming shortened V by 3 bases and J by 3 bases, and 12 bases separated the two germline ends. The CDR3 covers 14 residues. The CDR3 sequence is CSVEGRAIYNEQFF. The CDR3 region has the DNA TGCAGCGTTGAGGGCAGAGCAATCTACAATGAGCAGTTCTTC.

V is TRBV29-1 and J is TRBJ2-2, with 13 bases fitting TRBD2. Germline V gene data show CDR1 as SQVTM and CDR2 as ANQGSEA. This CDR3 region has 15 residues. Trimming cost V 7 bases and J 6 bases; bases outside gene matches: 8. This chain's CDR3 is CSARGLAGPPGELFF. The CDR3 nucleotides are TGCAGCGCTCGGGGACTAGCGGGACCCCCCGGGGAGCTGTTTTTT.

The V and J genes are TRBV23-1 and TRBJ2-1; 7 positions agree with TRBD2. TRBV23-1 is an ORF for which the function is uncertain. The J segment lost 0 bases and the V segment lost 2 bases, leaving 13 bases of the junction unmatched. The CDR3 length is 19 residues. The DNA of the CDR3 is TGCGCCAGCAGTCAACCGCCGGGACTAACTAAGAGCTCCTACAATGAGCAGTTCTTC. As protein: CASSQPPGLTKSSYNEQFF.

There are a few counts of this clone. The V call is TRBV10-3, the J call TRBJ2-1; D might be TRBD2 (6 bases). The CDR3 spans 17 residues. V was trimmed by 5 bases and J by 2 bases, leaving 19 bases between them. CDR1 is ENHRY and CDR2 is SYGVKD in the germline V gene. The CDR3 bases are TGTGCCATCAGTCCCCGGAGGGACTCCGGTCCCTACAATGAGCAGTTCTTC. Its protein is CAISPRRDSGPYNEQFF.

The rearrangement joins TRBV28 to TRBJ2-7, with D unclear. Germline V lookup: CDR1 MDHEN, CDR2 SYDVKM. CDR3 length equals 12 residues. V was cut by 6 bases and J by 2 bases, with 8 bases left in between. The CDR3 bases are TGTGCCAGCAGACAACCGGCCTACGAGCAGTACTTC. Translation: CASRQPAYEQYF. Supplemented by reference TRBV28 and TRBJ2-7, the full variable domain reads DVKVTQSSRYLVKRTGEKVFLECVQDMDHENMFWYRQDPGLGLRLIYFSYDVKMKEKGDIPEGYSVSREKKERFSLILESASTNQTSMYLCASRQPAYEQYFGPGTRLTVT.

The V gene is TRBV7-9, the J gene TRBJ1-5; D is unclear. Germline CDR1 is SEHNR and CDR2 is FQNEAQ (reference sequence). Trimming took off 5 bases at V and 7 bases at J, with 15 bases between the two ends. The CDR3 contains 14 residues. Here the CDR3 reads CASSEGTTQQPQHF. The CDR3 DNA reads TGTGCCAGCAGCGAAGGTACCACGCAGCAGCCCCAGCATTTT.